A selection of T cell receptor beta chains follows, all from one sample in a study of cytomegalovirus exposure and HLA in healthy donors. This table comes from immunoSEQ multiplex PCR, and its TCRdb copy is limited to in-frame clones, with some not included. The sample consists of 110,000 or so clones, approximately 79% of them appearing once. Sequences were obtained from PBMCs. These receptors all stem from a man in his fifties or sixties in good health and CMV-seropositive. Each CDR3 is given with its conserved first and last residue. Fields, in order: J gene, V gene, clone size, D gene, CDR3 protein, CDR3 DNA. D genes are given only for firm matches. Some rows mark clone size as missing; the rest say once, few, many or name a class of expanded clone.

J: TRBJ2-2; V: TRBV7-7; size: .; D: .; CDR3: CASSRRERTGELFF; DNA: TGTGCTAGCAGCAGACGGGAGCGGACGGGGGAGCTGTTTTTT
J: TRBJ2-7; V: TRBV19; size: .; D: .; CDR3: CASSMGRPSSYEQYF; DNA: TGTGCCAGTAGTATGGGCAGGCCGTCATCCTACGAGCAGTACTTC
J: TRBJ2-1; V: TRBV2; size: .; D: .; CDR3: CASTSESGLNEQFF; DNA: TGTGCCAGCACCTCAGAGAGCGGACTGAATGAGCAGTTCTTC
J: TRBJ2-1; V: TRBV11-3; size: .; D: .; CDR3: CASSLEGGEQFF; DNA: TGTGCCAGCAGCTTAGAAGGGGGAGAGCAGTTCTTC
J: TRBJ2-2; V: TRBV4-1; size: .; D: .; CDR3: CASSQVLLDTGELFF; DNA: TGCGCCAGCAGCCAAGTACTCCTCGACACCGGGGAGCTGTTTTTT
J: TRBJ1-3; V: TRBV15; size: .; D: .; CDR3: CATQSRGADTIYF; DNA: TGTGCCACCCAGTCCCGGGGTGCAGACACCATATATTTT
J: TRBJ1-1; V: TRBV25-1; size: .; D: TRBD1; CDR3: CASSESGTGNEAFF; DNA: TGTGCCAGCAGTGAATCTGGGACAGGCAACGAAGCTTTCTTT
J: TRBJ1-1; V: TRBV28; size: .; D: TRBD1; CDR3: CASRSRYRGTLNTEAFF; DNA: TGTGCCAGCAGGAGCCGCTACAGGGGCACTTTGAACACTGAAGCTTTCTTT
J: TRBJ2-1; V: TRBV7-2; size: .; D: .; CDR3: CASSSQGGSYNEQFF; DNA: TGTGCCAGCAGCTCCCAGGGGGGCTCCTACAATGAGCAGTTCTTC
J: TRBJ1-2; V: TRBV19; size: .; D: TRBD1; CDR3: CASSTASTGNYGYTF; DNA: TGTGCCAGTAGTACCGCCTCGACAGGGAACTATGGCTACACCTTC
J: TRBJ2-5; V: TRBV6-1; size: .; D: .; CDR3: CASSEDPGRETQYF; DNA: TGTGCCAGCAGTGAAGACCCAGGGCGGGAGACCCAGTACTTC
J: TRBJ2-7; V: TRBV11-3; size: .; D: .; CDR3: CASSLDGSKLEQYF; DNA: TGTGCCAGCAGCTTAGATGGTAGCAAACTCGAGCAGTACTTC
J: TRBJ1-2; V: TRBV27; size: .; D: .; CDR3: CASSLTGFPAGGYTF; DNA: TGTGCCAGCAGTTTGACCGGATTCCCGGCAGGTGGCTACACCTTC
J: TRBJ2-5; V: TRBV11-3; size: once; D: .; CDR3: CASSFGGVETQYF; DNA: TGTGCCAGCAGCTTTGGCGGGGTAGAGACCCAGTACTTC
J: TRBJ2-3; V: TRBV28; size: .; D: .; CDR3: CASSLAGVSTDTQYF; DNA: TGTGCCAGCAGTTTAGCAGGGGTAAGCACAGATACGCAGTATTTT
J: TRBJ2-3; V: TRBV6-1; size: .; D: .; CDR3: CASSEAGGTDTQYF; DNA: TGTGCCAGCAGTGAAGCGGGAGGCACAGATACGCAGTATTTT
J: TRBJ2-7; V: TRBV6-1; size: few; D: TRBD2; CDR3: CASSPGLGGSYEQYF; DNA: TGTGCCAGCAGTCCGGGACTAGGCGGCAGTTACGAGCAGTACTTC
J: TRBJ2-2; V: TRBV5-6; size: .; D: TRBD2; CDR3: CASSLELAGATGELFF; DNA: TGTGCCAGCAGTTTGGAACTAGCGGGAGCCACCGGGGAGCTGTTTTTT
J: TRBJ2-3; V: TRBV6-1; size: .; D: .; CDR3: CASSGSSWTLNTDTQYF; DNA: TGTGCCAGCAGTGGGTCCTCTTGGACACTCAACACAGATACGCAGTATTTT
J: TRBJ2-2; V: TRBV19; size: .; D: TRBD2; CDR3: CASSIRLAGRINTGELFF; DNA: TGTGCCAGTAGTATTAGACTAGCGGGACGAATTAACACCGGGGAGCTGTTTTTT
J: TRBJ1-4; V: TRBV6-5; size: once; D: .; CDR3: CASSSSGEKLFF; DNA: TGTGCCAGCAGTTCTAGCGGTGAAAAACTGTTTTTT
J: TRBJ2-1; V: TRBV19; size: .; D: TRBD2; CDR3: CASSTSGGYNEQFF; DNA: TGTGCCAGTAGTACTAGCGGGGGGTACAATGAGCAGTTCTTC
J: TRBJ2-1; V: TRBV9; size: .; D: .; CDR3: CASSADLGGSSYNEQFF; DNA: TGTGCCAGCAGCGCGGACCTCGGGGGTAGCTCCTACAATGAGCAGTTCTTC
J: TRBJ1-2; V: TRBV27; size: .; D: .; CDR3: CASSLKGQDYGYTF; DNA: TGTGCCAGCAGTTTAAAGGGGCAGGACTATGGCTACACCTTC
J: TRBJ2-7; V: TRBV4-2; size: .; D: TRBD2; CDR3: CASSLRGGLAGGNRVPHEQYF; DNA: TGTGCCAGCAGCCTTAGGGGCGGACTAGCGGGGGGGAACCGTGTTCCTCACGAGCAGTACTTC
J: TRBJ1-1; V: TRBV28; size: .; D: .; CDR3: CASGGGQGTEAFF; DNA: TGTGCCTCTGGGGGGGGCCAGGGGACTGAAGCTTTCTTT
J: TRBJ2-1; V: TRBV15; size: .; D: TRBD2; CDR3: CATSRSGLAGTGGNEQFF; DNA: TGTGCCACCAGCAGGTCCGGACTAGCGGGAACCGGGGGAAATGAGCAGTTCTTC
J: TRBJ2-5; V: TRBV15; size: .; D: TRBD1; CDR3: CATSGGQIETQYF; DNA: TGTGCCACCAGCGGGGGACAGATAGAGACCCAGTACTTC
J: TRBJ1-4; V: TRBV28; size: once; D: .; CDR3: CASSPGQSNEKLFF; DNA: TGTGCCAGCAGCCCTGGACAGAGTAATGAAAAACTGTTTTTT